These 22 T cell receptor beta chains were all obtained from the same sample, sequenced in a study of cytomegalovirus exposure and HLA in healthy donors. PCR employed 60 Vbeta and 13 Jbeta primers. Here immunoSEQ multiplex PCR was the method, and the copy in TCRdb shows in-frame clones only, minus some. The table includes about 200,000 clones, 70% detected once. Sequencing used PBMCs. These receptors were obtained from a man between 35 and 55 years old in good health and CMV-seropositive.

The V gene is TRBV6-1, the J gene TRBJ2-5, with D perhaps TRBD1 (6 bases). The J call may be wrong; the DNA end is better matched by TRBJ2-7. This CDR3 has 14 residues. Germline loops: CDR1 MNHNS, CDR2 SASEGT. The CDR3 loop is CASSEATGSYEQYF. CDR3 nucleotides: TGTGCCAGCAGTGAAGCGACAGGTTCCTACGAGCAGTACTTC.

The sample holds one count of this clone. The chain joins TRBV7-7 to TRBJ2-5; 14 bases map to TRBD2. CDR1 is SSHAT and CDR2 is FNYEAQ in the germline V gene (reference sequence). This CDR3 spans 17 amino acids. V shed 4 bases and J 5 bases; nucleotides not matched to a gene: 9. The CDR3 nucleotides are TGTGCCAGCAGCTCGGGACTAGCGGGGGCGGGAGGGGAGACCCAGTACTTC. The encoded protein is CASSSGLAGAGGETQYF.

The chain has TRBV5-1 and TRBJ2-6; a weak D match, TRBD2 (5 bases). Trimming removed 0 bases at V and 0 bases at J, with 7 bases between. CDR3 length equals 16 residues. The V gene's germline CDR1 is SGHRS and CDR2 YFSETQ. The CDR3 DNA follows: TGCGCCAGCAGCTTGGGGAGGAGCTCTGGGGCCAACGTCCTGACTTTC. Encoded protein: CASSLGRSSGANVLTF.

The DNA of the CDR3 is TGTGCCAGCAGCTTAGGGGGCGGAGGCACCGGGGAGCTGTTTTTT. Translating gives CASSLGGGGTGELFF. The J gene is TRBJ2-2, the V gene TRBV5-6; 7 nucleotides line up with TRBD1. This CDR3 has 15 residues. CDR1 is SGHDT, CDR2 YYEEEE, per germline. Trimming cost V 2 bases and J 4 bases; bases outside gene matches: 5.

The chain uses TRBV6-5 and TRBJ1-2; TRBD1 agrees at 7 bases. Germline CDR1 reads MNHEY; CDR2 reads SVGAGI. V shed 2 bases and J 3 bases; nucleotides not matched to a gene: 9. CDR3 length: 16 amino acids. The CDR3 reads CASSYGAGGADYGYTF. In DNA, the CDR3 is TGTGCCAGCAGTTACGGGGCAGGGGGTGCAGACTATGGCTACACCTTC.

The rearrangement joins TRBV5-1 to TRBJ2-7; D may be TRBD1 (7 bases). Trimming cost V 3 bases and J 2 bases, with 15 bases left between them. The CDR3 has 15 amino acids. Looked up from germline, CDR1 is SGHRS and CDR2 is YFSETQ. In DNA, the CDR3 is TGCGCCAGCAGCTCTCAGGGGGGAAGAACCTACGAGCAGTACTTC. It encodes CASSSQGGRTYEQYF.

V is TRBV10-3 and J is TRBJ1-1; possibly TRBD1 for D (5 bases). V was clipped by 1 base and J by 4 bases, with 16 bases between them. Germline CDR1 is ENHRY and CDR2 is SYGVKD. The CDR3 is made up of 16 amino acids. Here the CDR3 reads CAISEYPGSGGTEAFF. The CDR3 DNA follows: TGTGCCATCAGTGAGTATCCAGGGTCGGGCGGCACTGAAGCTTTCTTT.

V gene TRBV11-2 combines with J gene TRBJ2-5; 11 bases align to TRBD2. Germline V lookup: CDR1 SGHAT, CDR2 FQNNGV. Trimming took 2 bases from V and 0 from J; bases not matched to a gene: 5. The CDR3 is 17 residues long. CDR3 sequence reads: CASSLLAGGRYQETQYF. CDR3 bases: TGTGCCAGCAGCTTATTAGCGGGGGGGCGGTACCAAGAGACCCAGTACTTC.

The CDR3 region has the DNA TGCGCCAGCAGCTTGGAGGCGAGCGGGGGCTCCTACGAGCAGTACTTC. Translated, it gives CASSLEASGGSYEQYF. J is TRBJ2-7 and V is TRBV5-1, with 8 bases matching TRBD2. V dropped 0 bases and J dropped 0; count of bases not matched to a gene: 5. The germline V gene encodes CDR1 SGHRS and CDR2 YFSETQ. The CDR3 length is 16 residues.

This clone is a singleton in its sample. This chain joins TRBV4-2 and TRBJ2-4; 9 nucleotides align to TRBD1. After removal of 4 bases from V and 1 base from J, the junction contained 8 bases not matched to a gene. CDR1 and CDR2 from the germline V gene are LGHNA and YNFKEQ. The CDR3 is 17 amino acids. The CDR3 coding sequence is TGTGCCAGCAGCCGCCCTGAGGACAGGGGTGCCAAAAACATTCAGTACTTC. It translates to CASSRPEDRGAKNIQYF.

The chain is built from TRBV4-3 and TRBJ2-7; TRBD2 agrees at 7 bases. V shed 1 base, J shed 2 bases, and the junction held 11 bases outside the gene matches. The CDR3 totals 17 residues. Germline CDR1 is LGHNA and CDR2 is YSLEER. Written as DNA, the CDR3 is TGCGCCAGCAGCCAAGTAGCGAGCGGGGAAATCACCTACGAGCAGTACTTC. Its protein product is CASSQVASGEITYEQYF.

This clone appeared once. The chain joins TRBV19 to TRBJ1-6; 9 nucleotides align to TRBD1. CDR1 and CDR2 from the germline V gene are LNHDA and SQIVND (reference sequence). The V segment lost 0 bases and the J segment 10 bases; nucleotides outside the gene matches: 4. The CDR3 extends over 15 amino acids. Written as DNA, the CDR3 is TGTGCCAGTAGTATAGATGAGACAGGGGGATCACCCCTCCACTTT. The encoded protein is CASSIDETGGSPLHF.

The chain recombines TRBV10-3 with TRBJ1-2, with D perhaps matching TRBD1 (6 bases). Germline V gene lookup returns CDR1 ENHRY and CDR2 SYGVKD. Trimming took off 3 bases at V and 5 bases at J, with 16 bases between the two ends. This CDR3 has 15 amino acids. The CDR3 DNA is TGTGCCATCAGTGATGGGGGGGCGCAGAGGTATGGCTACACCTTC. This translates into CAISDGGAQRYGYTF.

The genes are TRBV4-1 and TRBJ2-7; TRBD2 might be the D (6 bases). The V and J ends lost 2 bases and 0 bases respectively, with 23 bases between them. Germline CDR1 MGHRA, CDR2 YSYEKL. This CDR3 is 19 amino acids long. The chain's CDR3 is CASSQSRGLPRPFSYEQYF. CDR3 coding DNA: TGCGCCAGCAGCCAATCAAGGGGACTCCCGAGACCTTTCTCCTACGAGCAGTACTTC.

The CDR3 sequence is CASRGRTPRGRDTQYF. The CDR3 DNA reads as TGTGCCAGCAGGGGCAGGACTCCCCGCGGGCGGGATACGCAGTATTTT. The chain employs TRBV2 and TRBJ2-3, with a possible D match to TRBD2 (5 bases). The V end was cut by 6 bases, the J end by 6 bases, with 22 bases between. CDR1 SNHLY and CDR2 FYNNEI come from the germline V gene. The CDR3 runs 16 residues.

J is TRBJ2-6 and V is TRBV19, with 9 positions matching TRBD1. Germline loops: CDR1 LNHDA, CDR2 SQIVND (reference sequence). After removal of 8 bases from V and 4 bases from J, the junction contained 6 bases not matched to a gene. The CDR3 runs 15 residues. The CDR3 DNA reads as TGTGCCAGTCCGACAGGGGGTTCCGGGGCCAACGTCCTGACTTTC. It yields the protein CASPTGGSGANVLTF.

The chain employs TRBV6-1 and TRBJ1-2, with TRBD1 matching over 7 bases. With V trimmed by 4 bases and J by 4 bases, 9 bases remained unmatched. Germline assignment: CDR1 MNHNS and CDR2 SASEGT. The CDR3 consists of 15 residues. CDR3 in amino acids: CASSAATGSAYGYTF. The CDR3 DNA is TGTGCCAGCAGTGCCGCGACAGGGAGCGCCTATGGCTACACCTTC.

The chain links TRBV19 to TRBJ2-7; TRBD1 matches 9 bases. The CDR3 length is 14 residues. J was trimmed by 7 bases and V by 4 bases; bases with no gene match: 8. Germline V CDR1 and CDR2: LNHDA, SQIVND (reference sequence). Written as DNA, the CDR3 is TGTGCCAGTAGTAGGGGGACAGGGTCGTATGAGCAGTACTTC. Protein sequence: CASSRGTGSYEQYF.

The V call is TRBV19, the J call TRBJ1-2, with D maybe TRBD1 (5 bases). With 9 bases removed from V and 6 bases from J, the gap between germline ends came to 17 bases. Germline V gene sequence: CDR1 LNHDA, CDR2 SQIVND (reference sequence). CDR3 length equals 13 residues. The chain's CDR3 is CASEHQGGDGYTF. The CDR3 DNA follows: TGTGCCAGCGAGCACCAGGGTGGGGATGGCTACACCTTC.

V usage is TRBV12-5 and J usage is TRBJ1-2; 7 nucleotides align to TRBD1. Germline V lookup: CDR1 LGHNT, CDR2 FRNRAP. V lost 6 bases and J lost 2; bases outside the gene matches: 6. This CDR3 contains 14 residues. CDR3 sequence reads: CASGSTGSNYGYTF. The CDR3 bases are TGTGCTAGTGGCTCGACAGGGTCCAACTATGGCTACACCTTC.

As concerns this clone: A much larger clone differs by one base, so this may be a read error. The V gene is TRBV7-2, the J gene TRBJ2-3, with a possible D match to TRBD2 (7 bases). The length of the CDR3 is 16 residues. In germline, CDR1 is SGHTA, CDR2 FQGNSA. V lost 4 bases and J 4 bases, leaving 18 bases between the germline ends. The CDR3 sequence: CASSSPGGPDADTQYF. CDR3 DNA sequence: TGTGCCAGCAGCTCCCCCGGGGGGCCGGATGCAGATACGCAGTATTTT.

The gene calls are TRBV6-1 and TRBJ2-6; tentative D call: TRBD1 (7 bases). The V gene lost 6 bases and the J gene lost 2 bases, with 11 bases spanning the gap. The CDR3 covers 15 residues. Germline loops: CDR1 MNHNS, CDR2 SASEGT. The CDR3 DNA reads TGTGCCAGCAGCATCAGGGGGGCTGGGGCCAACGTCCTGACTTTC. This codes for CASSIRGAGANVLTF.